The T cell receptor beta chain described here comes from a study of T cell responses to AZD1222 COVID-19 vaccine. This CDR3 contains 14 residues. The V and J ends lost 1 base and 6 bases respectively, with 8 bases between them. In germline, CDR1 is KGHDR, CDR2 SFDVKD. The assay was immunoSEQ multiplex PCR, and TCRdb's table has in-frame clones only and misses some. The table shows around 110,000 clones, with 88% occurring only once. The sample consisted of peripheral blood, taken on day 0 of AZD1222 vaccination. V is TRBV24-1 and J is TRBJ2-2; D may correspond to TRBD1 or TRBD2 (5 bases each). The source is an adult in good health. CDR3 coding DNA: TGTGCCACCAGTGATTTCGGGGACCCCGGGGAGCTGTTTTTT. As protein: CATSDFGDPGELFF.